These 2 T cell receptor beta chains were sequenced from one sample in a study of blood T cell repertoires in COVID-19. Sequenced by immunoSEQ multiplex PCR; TCRdb stores in-frame clones only, minus some. The sample has about 130,000 clones, 55% to 75% seen once. Sequencing was performed on peripheral blood. Source of these receptors: a woman aged 70-85 years with acute or convalescent COVID-19.

Only one count was recorded for this clone. The chain carries TRBV5-4 and TRBJ2-5; 10 bases line up with TRBD1. CDR1 SGHNT and CDR2 YYREEE come from the germline V gene (reference sequence). The CDR3 is 14 amino acids. With 4 bases clipped from V and 3 bases from J, the junction kept 3 bases outside the gene matches. The CDR3 reads CASSRGTGEETQYF. In nucleotides, the CDR3 is TGTGCCAGCAGCAGGGGGACAGGGGAAGAGACCCAGTACTTC.

The chain is built from TRBV10-3 and TRBJ1-2; 9 nucleotides align to TRBD1. Unmatched junction bases numbered 5, after V lost 5 bases and J lost 4 bases. The V gene's germline CDR1 is ENHRY and CDR2 SYGVKD. The length of the CDR3 is 14 residues. In nucleotides, the CDR3 is TGTGCCATCAGTAGGGACAGGGTGGGCTATGGCTACACCTTC. Residues: CAISRDRVGYGYTF.